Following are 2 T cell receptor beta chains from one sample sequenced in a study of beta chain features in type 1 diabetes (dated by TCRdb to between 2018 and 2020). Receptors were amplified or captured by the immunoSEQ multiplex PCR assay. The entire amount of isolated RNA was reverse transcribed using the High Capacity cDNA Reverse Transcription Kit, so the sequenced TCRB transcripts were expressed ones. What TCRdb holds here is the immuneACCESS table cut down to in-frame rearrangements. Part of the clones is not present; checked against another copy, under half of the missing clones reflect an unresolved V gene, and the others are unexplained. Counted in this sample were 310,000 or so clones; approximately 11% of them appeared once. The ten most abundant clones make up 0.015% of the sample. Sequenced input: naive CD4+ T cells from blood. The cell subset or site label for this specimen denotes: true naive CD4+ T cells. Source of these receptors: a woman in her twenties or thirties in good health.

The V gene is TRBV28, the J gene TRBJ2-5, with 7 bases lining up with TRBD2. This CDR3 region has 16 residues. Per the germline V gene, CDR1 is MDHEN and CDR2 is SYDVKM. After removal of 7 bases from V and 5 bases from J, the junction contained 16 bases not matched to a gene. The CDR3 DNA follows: TGTGCCAGCAAGTCCCCTTTGCTAGCGGTAGGGGAGACCCAGTACTTC. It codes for CASKSPLLAVGETQYF.

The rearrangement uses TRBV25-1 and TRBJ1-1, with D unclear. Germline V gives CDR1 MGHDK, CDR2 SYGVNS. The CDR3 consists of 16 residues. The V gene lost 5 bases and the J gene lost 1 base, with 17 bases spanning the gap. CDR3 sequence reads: CASSPSQLRGNTEAFF. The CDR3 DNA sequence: TGTGCCAGCAGTCCCTCCCAGCTCAGAGGGAACACTGAAGCTTTCTTT.